What follows are 27 T cell receptor beta chains derived from one specimen sequenced in a study of shared T cell receptors in the human thymus (dated by TCRdb to the early 2020s). The library was obtained by the immunoSEQ multiplex PCR assay. Drawn from immuneACCESS, this table holds only the in-frame rearrangements with V and J called that TCRdb kept. Clones are partly lost; checked studies trace under half to an unresolved V gene and leave the rest unexplained. For this sample the table gives under 850,000 clones, of which approximately 90% were detected only once. The ten largest clones capture approximately 0.01% of the sample. The sample was also linked to a second study, of human thymus T cells.

Input material: thymocytes. Every receptor here comes from a boy less than two years old with a congenital heart defect. Donor details come from another sample of the same person, matched by shared clones.

The chain is built from TRBV7-6 and TRBJ1-4; D is unresolved. V gave up 0 bases and J gave up 5 bases, with 19 bases separating them. The CDR3 contains 18 residues. From germline, CDR1 is SGHVS and CDR2 FNYEAQ. CDR3 in DNA: TGTGCCAGCAGCTTAGCAGACGGGTACGGAGGCGTCAATGAAAAACTGTTTTTT. Translated: CASSLADGYGGVNEKLFF.

This clone was picked up one time. V gene TRBV28 combines with J gene TRBJ1-5; weak D call: TRBD1 (5 bases). V was cut by 4 bases and J by 2 bases, with 12 bases left in between. CDR1 is MDHEN, CDR2 SYDVKM, per germline. This CDR3 is built from 15 residues. CDR3 loop: CASSSQRGGNQPQHF. CDR3 coding DNA: TGTGCCAGCAGTTCTCAAAGGGGTGGCAATCAGCCCCAGCATTTT.

The V and J genes are TRBV4-3 and TRBJ1-4; 8 positions match TRBD1. This CDR3 is 16 amino acids long. The ends lost 0 bases at V and 8 bases at J; junction bases unmatched: 8. Germline V gene data show CDR1 as LGHNA and CDR2 as YSLEER. CDR3 in DNA: TGCGCCAGCAGCCAAGAGAGCGGACAGGGCGCCGAAAAACTGTTTTTT. Its protein is CASSQESGQGAEKLFF.

The CDR3 bases are TGTGCCAGCAGTTTCCCCGGGACTAGCGGGAGTCCAGATACGCAGTATTTT. This translates into CASSFPGTSGSPDTQYF. V and J are TRBV27 and TRBJ2-3; the match to TRBD2 covers 14 bases. Germline V gives CDR1 MNHEY, CDR2 SMNVEV (reference sequence). The CDR3 has 17 amino acids. The J segment lost 4 bases and the V segment lost 3 bases, leaving 6 bases of the junction unmatched.

The gene calls are TRBV4-2 and TRBJ2-2, with D perhaps TRBD2 (7 bases). Between the trimmed V and J ends, which lost 1 base and 3 bases, there was a span of 9 bases. This CDR3 has 15 amino acids. Germline V CDR1 and CDR2: LGHNA, YNFKEQ. The CDR3 DNA sequence: TGTGCCAGCAGCCAAGGGGGGGGCCACACCGGGGAGCTGTTTTTT. Protein: CASSQGGGHTGELFF.

This clone was seen only a few times. This rearrangement joins TRBV28 to TRBJ2-7; 7 nucleotides align to TRBD2. V trimming: 2 bases; J trimming: 5 bases; junction bases outside the gene matches: 6. CDR1 is MDHEN, CDR2 SYDVKM, per germline. The CDR3 consists of 14 residues. The CDR3 region has the DNA TGTGCCAGCAGTTTAGGCGGGAGTTCGGACGAGCAGTACTTC. Translated, it gives CASSLGGSSDEQYF.

V is TRBV19 and J is TRBJ2-7, with D tentatively TRBD1 (6 bases). The CDR3 runs 16 residues. CDR1 LNHDA and CDR2 SQIVND come from the germline V gene (reference sequence). Trimming removed 4 bases at V and 0 bases at J, with 16 bases between. CDR3: CASSTRTEMSSYEQYF. The CDR3 bases are TGTGCCAGTAGTACTCGGACAGAGATGAGCTCCTACGAGCAGTACTTC.

The chain recombines TRBV29-1 with TRBJ1-4; D possibly corresponds to TRBD1 (6 bases). This CDR3 spans 13 amino acids. The V end was cut by 7 bases, the J end by 4 bases, with 13 bases between. CDR1 and CDR2 (germline): SQVTM, ANQGSEA. The CDR3 loop is CSARQVVNEKLFF. The CDR3 DNA is TGCAGCGCCAGACAGGTAGTTAATGAAAAACTGTTTTTT.

This clone was recorded a few times. The rearrangement links TRBV7-2 to TRBJ2-7, with 13 positions matching TRBD2. The germline V gene encodes CDR1 SGHTA and CDR2 FQGNSA. V was clipped by 5 bases and J by 2 bases; unmatched bases: 3. The CDR3 covers 15 residues. The CDR3 DNA reads TGTGCCAGCAGCAAGACTAGCGGGGGGCCCTACGAGCAGTACTTC. Protein product: CASSKTSGGPYEQYF.

The V call is TRBV7-2, the J call TRBJ1-5, with D hard to call. V was trimmed by 0 bases and J by 5 bases, leaving 8 bases between them. This CDR3 is built from 14 residues. Germline CDR1 SGHTA, CDR2 FQGNSA. The CDR3 loop is CASSLAQAHQPQHF. In DNA, the CDR3 is TGTGCCAGCAGCTTAGCCCAGGCCCATCAGCCCCAGCATTTT.

This clone occurred once. V is TRBV4-3 and J is TRBJ2-1; 7 bases map to TRBD2. The CDR3 contains 16 residues. The germline CDR1 and CDR2 sequences are LGHNA and YSLEER. The V segment lost 4 bases and the J segment 3 bases; nucleotides outside the gene matches: 9. This CDR3 reads CASSLGVLADYNEQFF. CDR3 bases: TGCGCCAGCAGCCTGGGGGTGCTAGCGGACTACAATGAGCAGTTCTTC.

The chain has TRBV11-2 and TRBJ2-7; perhaps TRBD2 as D (7 bases). This CDR3 is 15 amino acids long. V was pared by 5 bases and J by 6 bases, with 20 bases between. Germline V gene lookup returns CDR1 SGHAT and CDR2 FQNNGV. The CDR3 loop is CASSDRGGIPTEQYF. In DNA form, the CDR3 reads TGTGCCAGCAGCGATAGGGGGGGGATTCCGACCGAGCAGTACTTC.

V gene TRBV27 combines with J gene TRBJ2-5; a possible D gene is TRBD1 (6 bases). The CDR3 length is 16 residues. The germline V gene encodes CDR1 MNHEY and CDR2 SMNVEV (reference sequence). V was clipped by 5 bases and J by 1 base, with 17 bases between them. The CDR3 is CASSQHRDTSQETQYF. Here the CDR3 DNA reads TGTGCCAGCAGTCAGCATCGGGACACCTCCCAAGAGACCCAGTACTTC.

J is TRBJ2-2 and V is TRBV4-3; TRBD1 matches 9 bases. The germline gives CDR1 LGHNA, CDR2 YSLEER. Germline trimming cut 3 bases from V and 10 bases from J; bases unmatched to any gene: 6. CDR3 size: 14 residues. CDR3 DNA: TGCGCCAGCAGCCACTGGACAGGGGATGAGGAGCTGTTTTTT. This gives the protein CASSHWTGDEELFF.

The chain is built from TRBV28 and TRBJ1-5; a weak D match, TRBD1 (5 bases). Germline V gene data show CDR1 as MDHEN and CDR2 as SYDVKM. Trimming removed 6 bases at V and 0 bases at J, with 15 bases between. This CDR3 comprises 16 residues. Here the CDR3 reads CASRTDRPNSNQPQHF. In DNA, the CDR3 is TGTGCCAGCAGAACCGACAGACCAAATAGCAATCAGCCCCAGCATTTT. The whole variable domain, remainder taken from reference TRBV28 and TRBJ1-5, is DVKVTQSSRYLVKRTGEKVFLECVQDMDHENMFWYRQDPGLGLRLIYFSYDVKMKEKGDIPEGYSVSREKKERFSLILESASTNQTSMYLCASRTDRPNSNQPQHFGDGTRLSIL.

The chain has TRBV5-4 and TRBJ2-2; 7 bases map to TRBD1. The J segment lost 6 bases and the V segment lost 0 bases, leaving 17 bases of the junction unmatched. The CDR3 has 19 residues. Germline V gene lookup returns CDR1 SGHNT and CDR2 YYREEE (reference sequence). CDR3 DNA sequence: TGTGCCAGCAGCTTGGACCACATATCGACAGGGCCGCGCGCCGGGGAGCTGTTTTTT. Residues: CASSLDHISTGPRAGELFF.

This clone was counted between two and nine times. The gene calls are TRBV7-6 and TRBJ2-2, with a possible D match to TRBD1 (6 bases). Between the trimmed V and J ends, which lost 1 base and 6 bases, there was a span of 9 bases. The CDR3 spans 14 residues. Germline CDR1 is SGHVS and CDR2 is FNYEAQ. This CDR3 reads CASSLGGQAGELFF. The CDR3 DNA follows: TGTGCCAGCAGCTTAGGGGGGCAGGCCGGGGAGCTGTTTTTT.

This clone was recorded once. The chain combines TRBV2 with TRBJ2-1; 10 bases align to TRBD2. The CDR3 has 16 residues. The junction had 10 bases not matched to a gene; V was cut back by 6 bases and J by 5 bases. Germline V lookup: CDR1 SNHLY, CDR2 FYNNEI. The chain's CDR3 is CASRRGTSEIDNEQFF. CDR3 bases: TGTGCCAGCAGACGGGGGACTAGCGAGATCGACAATGAGCAGTTCTTC.

The chain links TRBV5-6 to TRBJ2-5; perhaps TRBD2 as D (5 bases). In germline, CDR1 is SGHDT, CDR2 YYEEEE. The length of the CDR3 is 15 residues. Trimming took off 4 bases at V and 1 base at J, with 14 bases between the two ends. CDR3 loop: CASSAGRGTQETQYF. As DNA, the CDR3 is TGTGCCAGCAGCGCCGGACGGGGAACCCAAGAGACCCAGTACTTC.

This chain links TRBV27 with TRBJ2-3; 8 positions match TRBD2. CDR1 and CDR2 from the germline V gene are MNHEY and SMNVEV (reference sequence). The V and J ends lost 2 bases and 4 bases, in that order; junction bases with no gene match: 8. The CDR3 has 16 amino acids. In DNA form, the CDR3 reads TGTGCCAGCAGTTTAGATTCGGGACTAGGGCCAGATACGCAGTATTTT. Translated, it gives CASSLDSGLGPDTQYF.

The chain joins TRBV7-9 to TRBJ2-7, with D hard to call. CDR1 and CDR2 from the germline V gene are SEHNR and FQNEAQ (reference sequence). The CDR3 consists of 15 residues. V was shortened by 1 base and J by 3 bases, with 13 bases between the two germline ends. CDR3 in amino acids: CASSLGSLVIYEQYF. The CDR3 DNA reads as TGTGCCAGCAGCTTAGGGTCGCTAGTGATCTACGAGCAGTACTTC. The full variable domain, its missing parts supplied by reference TRBV7-9 and TRBJ2-7, is DTGVSQNPRHKITKRGQNVTFRCDPISEHNRLYWYRQTLGQGPEFLTYFQNEAQLEKSRLLSDRFSAERPKGSFSTLEIQRTEQGDSAMYLCASSLGSLVIYEQYFGPGTRLTVT.

The CDR3 bases are TGCGCCAGCAGCCAATATCGGCCGGGACAGAGCCTTGGAGGGCAGTTCTTC. Its translation: CASSQYRPGQSLGGQFF. The chain recombines TRBV4-1 with TRBJ2-1; the match to TRBD1 covers 7 bases. This CDR3 has 17 residues. V was pared by 2 bases and J by 12 bases, with 19 bases of the junction left unmatched. Germline assignment: CDR1 MGHRA and CDR2 YSYEKL.

J is TRBJ2-4 and V is TRBV29-1, with TRBD1 identical over 7 bases. V lost 4 bases, J lost 4 bases, and 10 bases stayed unmatched. The CDR3 spans 15 residues. CDR1 SQVTM and CDR2 ANQGSEA come from the germline V gene. CDR3 region: CSVVDFGTVKNIQYF. In DNA, the CDR3 is TGCAGCGTTGTGGATTTCGGGACAGTTAAAAACATTCAGTACTTC.

The V and J genes are TRBV7-8 and TRBJ2-7, with 10 nucleotides matching TRBD2. V gave up 5 bases and J gave up 2 bases; unmatched junction bases: 9. CDR3 size: 16 residues. Germline values: CDR1 SGHVS, CDR2 FQNEAQ. CDR3 amino acids: CASSPRTSGKTYEQYF. CDR3 DNA sequence: TGTGCCAGCAGCCCACGGACTAGCGGAAAAACCTACGAGCAGTACTTC.

The chain carries TRBV28 and TRBJ1-2, with 8 bases lining up with TRBD1. V lost 3 bases and J lost 7; bases outside the gene matches: 7. CDR3 length: 14 residues. Germline CDR1 is MDHEN and CDR2 is SYDVKM. Here the CDR3 reads CASSLGSGGPGYTF. CDR3 nucleotide sequence: TGTGCCAGCAGTTTGGGTTCAGGGGGCCCTGGCTACACCTTC.

The chain couples TRBV5-4 to TRBJ2-7; D call uncertain. V was pared by 0 bases and J by 5 bases, with 18 bases between. CDR1 is SGHNT and CDR2 is YYREEE in the germline V gene (reference sequence). CDR3 size: 16 residues. CDR3 in amino acids: CASSLAREREANEQYF. Written as DNA, the CDR3 is TGTGCCAGCAGCTTGGCAAGAGAGCGCGAAGCAAACGAGCAGTACTTC.

The rearrangement joins TRBV15 to TRBJ2-7; D is perhaps TRBD1 (5 bases). V gave up 5 bases and J gave up 3 bases, with 14 bases separating them. Germline CDR1 reads LNHNV; CDR2 reads YYDKDF (reference sequence). This CDR3 is built from 14 residues. The CDR3 is CATSSVGQGYEQYF. DNA of the CDR3: TGTGCCACCAGCTCAGTGGGGCAGGGCTACGAGCAGTACTTC.